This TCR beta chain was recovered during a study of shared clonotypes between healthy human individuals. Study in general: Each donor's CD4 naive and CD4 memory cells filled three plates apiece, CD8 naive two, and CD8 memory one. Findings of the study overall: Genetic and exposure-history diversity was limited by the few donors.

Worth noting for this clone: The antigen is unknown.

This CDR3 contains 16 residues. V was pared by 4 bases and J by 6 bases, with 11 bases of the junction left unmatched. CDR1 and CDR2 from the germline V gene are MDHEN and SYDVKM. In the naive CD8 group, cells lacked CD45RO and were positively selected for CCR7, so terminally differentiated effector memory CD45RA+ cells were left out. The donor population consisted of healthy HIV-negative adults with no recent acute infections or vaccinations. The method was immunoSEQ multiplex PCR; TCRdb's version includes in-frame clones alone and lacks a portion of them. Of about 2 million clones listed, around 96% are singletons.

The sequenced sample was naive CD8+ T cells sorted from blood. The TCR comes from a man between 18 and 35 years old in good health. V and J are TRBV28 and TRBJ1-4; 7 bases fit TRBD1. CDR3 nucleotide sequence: TGTGCCAGCAGTTCGTACACACAGGGGTTGCATGAAAAACTGTTTTTT. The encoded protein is CASSSYTQGLHEKLFF.